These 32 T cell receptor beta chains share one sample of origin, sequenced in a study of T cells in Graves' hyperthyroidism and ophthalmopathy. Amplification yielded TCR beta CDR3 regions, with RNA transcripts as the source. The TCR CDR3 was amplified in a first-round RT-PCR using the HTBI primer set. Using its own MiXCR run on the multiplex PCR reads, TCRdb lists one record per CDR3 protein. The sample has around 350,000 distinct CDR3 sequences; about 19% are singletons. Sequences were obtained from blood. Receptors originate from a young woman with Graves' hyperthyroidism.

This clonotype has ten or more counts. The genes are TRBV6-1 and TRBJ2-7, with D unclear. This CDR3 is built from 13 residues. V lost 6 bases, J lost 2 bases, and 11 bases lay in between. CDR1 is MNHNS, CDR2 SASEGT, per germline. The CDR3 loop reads CASRSALTYEQYF. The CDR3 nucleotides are TGTGCCAGCAGATCGGCACTCACCTACGAGCAGTACTTC.

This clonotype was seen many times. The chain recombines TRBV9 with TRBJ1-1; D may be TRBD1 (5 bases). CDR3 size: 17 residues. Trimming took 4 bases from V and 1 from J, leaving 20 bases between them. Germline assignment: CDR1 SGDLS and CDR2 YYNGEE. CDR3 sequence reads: CASSSQPGRLRNTEAFF. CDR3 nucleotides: TGTGCCAGCAGCTCCCAGCCGGGACGCCTGAGGAACACTGAAGCTTTCTTT.

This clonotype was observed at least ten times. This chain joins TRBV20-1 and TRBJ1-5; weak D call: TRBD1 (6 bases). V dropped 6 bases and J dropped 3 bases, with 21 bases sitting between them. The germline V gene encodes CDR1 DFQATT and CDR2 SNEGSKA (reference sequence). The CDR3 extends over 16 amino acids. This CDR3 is CSAPPPSRGFNQPQHF. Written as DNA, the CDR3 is TGCAGTGCGCCACCCCCATCCAGGGGCTTCAATCAGCCCCAGCATTTT.

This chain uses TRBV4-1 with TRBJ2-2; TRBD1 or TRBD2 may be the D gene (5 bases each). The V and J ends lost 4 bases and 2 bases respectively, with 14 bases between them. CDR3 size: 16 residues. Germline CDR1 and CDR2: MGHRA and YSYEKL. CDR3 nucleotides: TGCGCCAGCAGCCCCTTTGAGGGACCCAACACCGGGGAGCTGTTTTTT. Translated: CASSPFEGPNTGELFF.

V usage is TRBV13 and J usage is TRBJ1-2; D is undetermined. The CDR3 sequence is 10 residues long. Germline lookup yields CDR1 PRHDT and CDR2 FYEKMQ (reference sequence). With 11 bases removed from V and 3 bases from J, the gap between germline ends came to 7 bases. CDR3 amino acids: CASPDYGYTF. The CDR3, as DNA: TGTGCCTCCCCCGACTATGGCTACACCTTC. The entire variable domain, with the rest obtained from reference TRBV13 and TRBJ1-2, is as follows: AAGVIQSPRHLIKEKRETATLKCYPIPRHDTVYWYQQGPGQDPQFLISFYEKMQSDKGSIPDRFSAQQFSDYHSELNMSSLELGDSALYFCASPDYGYTFGSGTRLTVV.

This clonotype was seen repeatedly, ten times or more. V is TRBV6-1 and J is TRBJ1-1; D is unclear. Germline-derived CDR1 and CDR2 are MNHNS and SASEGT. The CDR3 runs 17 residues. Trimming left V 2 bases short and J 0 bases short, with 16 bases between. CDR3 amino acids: CASSEYRGSFMNTEAFF. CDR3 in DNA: TGTGCCAGCAGTGAATATCGAGGAAGTTTCATGAACACTGAAGCTTTCTTT.

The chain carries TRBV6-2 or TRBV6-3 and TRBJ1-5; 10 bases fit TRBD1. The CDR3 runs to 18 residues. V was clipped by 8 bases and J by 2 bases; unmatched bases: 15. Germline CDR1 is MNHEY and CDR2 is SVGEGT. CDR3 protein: CASGTGTGVSYGNQPQHF. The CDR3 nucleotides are TGTGCCAGCGGAACCGGGACAGGGGTCTCTTATGGCAATCAGCCCCAGCATTTT.

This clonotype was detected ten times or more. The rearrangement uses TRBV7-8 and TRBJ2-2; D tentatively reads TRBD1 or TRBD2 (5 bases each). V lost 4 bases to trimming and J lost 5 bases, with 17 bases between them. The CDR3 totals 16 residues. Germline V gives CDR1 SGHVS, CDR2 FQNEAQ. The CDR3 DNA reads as TGTGCCAGCAGCTGGGGCTCAGCGGCCATGACCGGGGAGCTGTTTTTT. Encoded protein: CASSWGSAAMTGELFF.

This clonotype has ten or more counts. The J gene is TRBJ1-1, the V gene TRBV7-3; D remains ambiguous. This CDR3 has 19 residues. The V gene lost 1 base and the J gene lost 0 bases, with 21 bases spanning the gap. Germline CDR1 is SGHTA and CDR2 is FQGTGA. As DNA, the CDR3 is TGTGCCAGCAGCTTAATCCCTCTTGGCAACCCCTCCATGAACACTGAAGCTTTCTTT. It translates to CASSLIPLGNPSMNTEAFF. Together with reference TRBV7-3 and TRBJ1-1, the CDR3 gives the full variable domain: GAGVSQTPSNKVTEKGKYVELRCDPISGHTALYWYRQSLGQGPEFLIYFQGTGAADDSGLPNDRFFAVRPEGSVSTLKIQRTERGDSAVYLCASSLIPLGNPSMNTEAFFGQGTRLTVV.

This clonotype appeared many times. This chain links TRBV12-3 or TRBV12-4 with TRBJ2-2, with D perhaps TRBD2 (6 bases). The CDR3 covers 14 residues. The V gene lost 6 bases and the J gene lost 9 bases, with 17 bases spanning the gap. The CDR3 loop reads CASRGTGARRELFF. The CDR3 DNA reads TGTGCCAGCAGAGGGACTGGGGCTCGTAGGGAGCTGTTTTTT.

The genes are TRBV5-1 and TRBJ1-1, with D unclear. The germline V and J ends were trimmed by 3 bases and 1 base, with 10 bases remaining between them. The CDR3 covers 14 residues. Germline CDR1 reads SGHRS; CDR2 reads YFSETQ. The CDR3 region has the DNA TGCGCCAGCAGCTCCCGTTGGTCGAACACTGAAGCTTTCTTT. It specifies CASSSRWSNTEAFF.

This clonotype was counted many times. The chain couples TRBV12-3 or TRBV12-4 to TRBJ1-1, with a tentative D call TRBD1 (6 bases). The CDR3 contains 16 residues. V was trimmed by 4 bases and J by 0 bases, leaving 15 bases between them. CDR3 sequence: CASSSPSGTLNTEAFF. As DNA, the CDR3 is TGTGCCAGCAGTTCCCCGTCCGGGACACTGAACACTGAAGCTTTCTTT.

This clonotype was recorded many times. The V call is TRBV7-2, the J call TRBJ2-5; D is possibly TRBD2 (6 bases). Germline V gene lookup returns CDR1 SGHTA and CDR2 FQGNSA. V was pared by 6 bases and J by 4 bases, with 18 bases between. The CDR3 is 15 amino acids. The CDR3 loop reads CASSRQWREGETQYF. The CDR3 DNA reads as TGTGCCAGCAGTCGACAGTGGCGGGAAGGAGAGACCCAGTACTTC. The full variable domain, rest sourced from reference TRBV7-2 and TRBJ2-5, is GAGVSQSPSNKVTEKGKDVELRCDPISGHTALYWYRQSLGQGLEFLIYFQGNSAPDKSGLPSDRFSAERTGGSVSTLTIQRTQQEDSAVYLCASSRQWREGETQYFGPGTRLLVL.

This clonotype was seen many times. In DNA form, the CDR3 reads TGTGCCAGTAGTATTTTGAGGACAGGGGGGGGTCAGCCCCAGCATTTT. This encodes CASSILRTGGGQPQHF. The rearrangement joins TRBV19 to TRBJ1-5; 10 bases align to TRBD1. Germline V gene sequence: CDR1 LNHDA, CDR2 SQIVND (reference sequence). Germline trimming cut 3 bases from V and 6 bases from J; bases unmatched to any gene: 8. The CDR3 loop spans 16 amino acids. The full variable domain, in which reference TRBV19 and TRBJ1-5 provide the parts outside the CDR3, is DGGITQSPKYLFRKEGQNVTLSCEQNLNHDAMYWYRQDPGQGLRLIYYSQIVNDFQKGDIAEGYSVSREKKESFPLTVTSAQKNPTAFYLCASSILRTGGGQPQHFGDGTRLSIL.

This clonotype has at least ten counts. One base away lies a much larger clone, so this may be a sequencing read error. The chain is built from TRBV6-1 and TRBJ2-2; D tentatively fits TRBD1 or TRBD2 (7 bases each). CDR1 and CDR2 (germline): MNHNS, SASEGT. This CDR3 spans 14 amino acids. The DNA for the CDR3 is TGTGCCAGCAGGACAGGGAGGGACACCGGGGAGCTGTGTTTT. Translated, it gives CASRTGRDTGELCF.

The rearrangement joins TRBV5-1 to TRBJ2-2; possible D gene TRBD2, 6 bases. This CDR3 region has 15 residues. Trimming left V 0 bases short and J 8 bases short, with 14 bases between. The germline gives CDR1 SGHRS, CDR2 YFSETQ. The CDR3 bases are TGCGCCAGCAGCTTGGACGGGGGAATTTCAGGGGAGCTGTTTTTT. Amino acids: CASSLDGGISGELFF.

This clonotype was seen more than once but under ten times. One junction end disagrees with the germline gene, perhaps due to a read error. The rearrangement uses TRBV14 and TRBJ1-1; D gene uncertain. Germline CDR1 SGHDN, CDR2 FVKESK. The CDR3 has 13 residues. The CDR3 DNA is TGTGCCAGCAGCCCCAGACCTCTTACTGATGCTTTCTTT. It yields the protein CASSPRPLTDAFF.

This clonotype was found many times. CDR3 in amino acids: CASSYSGQGSMNTEAFF. The CDR3 nucleotides are TGTGCCAGCAGTTACTCTGGGCAGGGGAGCATGAACACTGAAGCTTTCTTT. V is TRBV6-6 and J is TRBJ1-1; D might be TRBD1 (6 bases). Germline V gene sequence: CDR1 MNHNY, CDR2 SVGAGI (reference sequence). The CDR3 extends over 17 amino acids. V lost 0 bases and J 0 bases, leaving 14 bases between the germline ends.

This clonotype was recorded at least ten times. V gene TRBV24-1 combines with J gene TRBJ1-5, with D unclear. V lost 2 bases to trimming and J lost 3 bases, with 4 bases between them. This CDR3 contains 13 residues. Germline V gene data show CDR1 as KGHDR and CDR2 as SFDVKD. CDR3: CATSDYDNQPQHF. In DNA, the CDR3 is TGTGCCACCAGTGATTATGACAATCAGCCCCAGCATTTT.

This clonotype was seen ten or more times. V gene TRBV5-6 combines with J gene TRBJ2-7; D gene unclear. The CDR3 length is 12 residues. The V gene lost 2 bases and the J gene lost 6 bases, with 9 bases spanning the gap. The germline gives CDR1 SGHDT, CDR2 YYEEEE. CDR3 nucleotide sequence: TGTGCCAGCAGCTTTACGGGCTCCGAGCAGTACTTC. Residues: CASSFTGSEQYF.

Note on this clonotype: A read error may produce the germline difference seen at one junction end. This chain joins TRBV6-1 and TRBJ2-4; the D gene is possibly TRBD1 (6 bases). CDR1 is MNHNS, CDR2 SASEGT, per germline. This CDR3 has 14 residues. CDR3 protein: CASVSGVAKNIKYF. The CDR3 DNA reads TGTGCCAGCGTCTCAGGGGTAGCCAAAAACATTAAGTACTTC.

CDR3 residues: CASSPLTGRGYEQYF. As DNA, the CDR3 is TGTGCCAGCAGTCCACTGACAGGGAGGGGCTACGAGCAGTACTTC. The chain couples TRBV12-3 or TRBV12-4 to TRBJ2-7, with D tentatively TRBD1 or TRBD2 (7 bases each). This CDR3 contains 15 residues. Trimming took 5 bases from V and 3 from J, leaving 17 bases between them.

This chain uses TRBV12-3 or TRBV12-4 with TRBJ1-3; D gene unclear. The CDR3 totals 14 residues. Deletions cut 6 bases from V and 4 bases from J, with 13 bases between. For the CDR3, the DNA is TGTGCCAGCAGCGTAAGGAGGGTCGGAAACACCATATATTTT. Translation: CASSVRRVGNTIYF.

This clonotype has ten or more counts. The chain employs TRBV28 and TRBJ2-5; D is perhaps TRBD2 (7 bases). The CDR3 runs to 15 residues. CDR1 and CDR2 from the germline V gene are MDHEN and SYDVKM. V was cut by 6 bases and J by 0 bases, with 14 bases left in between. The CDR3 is CASRSPGGHQETQYF. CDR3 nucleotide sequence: TGTGCCAGCAGGTCCCCGGGGGGCCACCAAGAGACCCAGTACTTC.

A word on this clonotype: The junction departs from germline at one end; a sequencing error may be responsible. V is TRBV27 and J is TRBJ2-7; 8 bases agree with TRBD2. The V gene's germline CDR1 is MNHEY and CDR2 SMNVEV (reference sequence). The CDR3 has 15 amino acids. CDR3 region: CASSLRGGDRYEQDF. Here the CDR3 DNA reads TGTGCCAGCAGTTTACGGGGGGGGGACCGCTACGAGCAGGACTTC.

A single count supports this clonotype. The CDR3 loop reads CASSQDSPNYGYTF. CDR3 nucleotides: TGTGCCAGCAGCCAGGACAGCCCCAACTATGGCTACACCTTC. The rearrangement uses TRBV27 and TRBJ1-2; D might be TRBD1 (6 bases). Trimming cost V 6 bases and J 2 bases, with 13 bases left between them. This CDR3 is built from 14 residues. Germline V gene sequence: CDR1 MNHEY, CDR2 SMNVEV (reference sequence).

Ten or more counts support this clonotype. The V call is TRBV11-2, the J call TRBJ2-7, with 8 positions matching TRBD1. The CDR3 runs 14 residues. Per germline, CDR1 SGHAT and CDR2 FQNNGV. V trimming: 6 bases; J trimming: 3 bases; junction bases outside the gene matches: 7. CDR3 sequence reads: CASSRTGIGYEQYF. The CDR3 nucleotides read TGTGCCAGCAGTCGGACAGGGATAGGCTACGAGCAGTACTTC.

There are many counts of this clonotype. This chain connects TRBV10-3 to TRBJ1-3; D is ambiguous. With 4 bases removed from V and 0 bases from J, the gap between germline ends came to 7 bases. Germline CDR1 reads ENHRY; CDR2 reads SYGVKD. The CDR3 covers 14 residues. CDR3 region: CAISGLNSGNTIYF. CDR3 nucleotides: TGTGCCATCAGTGGACTTAACTCTGGAAACACCATATATTTT.

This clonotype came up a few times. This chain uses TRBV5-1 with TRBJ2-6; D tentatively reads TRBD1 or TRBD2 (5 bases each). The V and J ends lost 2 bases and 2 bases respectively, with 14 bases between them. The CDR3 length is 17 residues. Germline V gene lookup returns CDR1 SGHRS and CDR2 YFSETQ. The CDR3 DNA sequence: TGCGCCAGCAGCTTAAGACAACGAGGGGCTGGGGCCAACGTCCTGACTTTC. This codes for CASSLRQRGAGANVLTF.

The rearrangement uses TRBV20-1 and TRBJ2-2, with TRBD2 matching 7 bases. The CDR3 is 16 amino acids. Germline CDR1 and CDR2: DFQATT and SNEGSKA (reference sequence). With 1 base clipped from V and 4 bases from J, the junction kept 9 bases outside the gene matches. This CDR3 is CSARGLGGGGTGELFF. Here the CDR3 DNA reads TGCAGTGCTAGAGGGCTAGGCGGGGGAGGCACCGGGGAGCTGTTTTTT.

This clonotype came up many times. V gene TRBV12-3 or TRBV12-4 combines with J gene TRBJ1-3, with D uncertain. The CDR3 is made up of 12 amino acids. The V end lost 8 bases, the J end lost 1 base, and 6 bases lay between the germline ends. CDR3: CASGQSGNTIYF. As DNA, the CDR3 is TGTGCCAGCGGGCAGTCTGGAAACACCATATATTTT.

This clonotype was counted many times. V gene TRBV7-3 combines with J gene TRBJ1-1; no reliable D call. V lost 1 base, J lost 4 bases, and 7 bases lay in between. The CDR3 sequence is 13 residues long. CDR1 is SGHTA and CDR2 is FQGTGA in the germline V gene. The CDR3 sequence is CASSLMVGTEAFF. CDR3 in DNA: TGTGCCAGCAGCTTAATGGTGGGCACTGAAGCTTTCTTT. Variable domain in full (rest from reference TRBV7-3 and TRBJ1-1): GAGVSQTPSNKVTEKGKYVELRCDPISGHTALYWYRQSLGQGPEFLIYFQGTGAADDSGLPNDRFFAVRPEGSVSTLKIQRTERGDSAVYLCASSLMVGTEAFFGQGTRLTVV.